Listed below are T cell receptor beta chains from one sample, sequenced in a study of cytomegalovirus exposure and HLA in healthy donors. Produced via immunoSEQ multiplex PCR; TCRdb's table is partial and in-frame only. The sample holds roughly 230,000 clones, about 88% seen once. Sequenced: PBMCs. These receptor sequences come from a girl aged 2 to 10 in good health and CMV-seronegative. Each CDR3 is given with its conserved first and last residue. D genes are given only for firm matches. Clone size, where shown, is once, few, many, or a class for clones that have expanded.

J: TRBJ2-7; D: NA; size: NA; V: TRBV6-1; DNA: TGTGCCAGCAGTGAGGGGGCGTACGAGCAGTACTTC; CDR3: CASSEGAYEQYF
J: TRBJ2-3; D: NA; size: NA; V: TRBV19; DNA: TGTGCCAGTAGTATAGGGAGCCAGGGGAAAGATACGCAGTATTTT; CDR3: CASSIGSQGKDTQYF
J: TRBJ1-4; D: TRBD1; size: NA; V: TRBV19; DNA: TGTGCCAGTAGTGTGCAGGGGGCAACTAATGAAAAACTGTTTTTT; CDR3: CASSVQGATNEKLFF
J: TRBJ1-2; D: NA; size: NA; V: TRBV6-1; DNA: TGTGCCAGCAGTGTCGGACAGCTCTATGGCTACACCTTC; CDR3: CASSVGQLYGYTF
J: TRBJ1-2; D: TRBD1; size: NA; V: TRBV14; DNA: TGTGCCAGCAGCCCCCCCAGGGGGCGATTGCCCCGGCGGGTCTATGGCTACACCTTC; CDR3: CASSPPRGRLPRRVYGYTF
J: TRBJ2-7; D: TRBD2; size: NA; V: TRBV13; DNA: TGTGCCAGCAGCTTAGGGACTAGCGGGGGTTACGAGCAGTACTTC; CDR3: CASSLGTSGGYEQYF
J: TRBJ1-4; D: NA; size: NA; V: TRBV10-2; DNA: TGCGCCAGCAGTGAGAAGGGCAGGGGCGGAGAAAAACTGTTTTTT; CDR3: CASSEKGRGGEKLFF
J: TRBJ2-7; D: TRBD1; size: NA; V: TRBV10-2; DNA: TGCGCCAGCAGTCCAGGACAGGGTGGATCTTACGAGCAGTACTTC; CDR3: CASSPGQGGSYEQYF
J: TRBJ2-3; D: TRBD1; size: NA; V: TRBV5-1; DNA: TGCGCCAGCAGCTCAAGACAGGGAGTGGGCACAGATACGCAGTATTTT; CDR3: CASSSRQGVGTDTQYF
J: TRBJ2-3; D: TRBD2; size: NA; V: TRBV9; DNA: TGTGCCAGCAGCGTAGGGAATAGCGGGGGAACAGATACGCAGTATTTT; CDR3: CASSVGNSGGTDTQYF
J: TRBJ2-5; D: NA; size: once; V: TRBV28; DNA: TGTGCCAGCAGTTTCAAGGGGACTTGGAAAGAGACCCAGTACTTC; CDR3: CASSFKGTWKETQYF
J: TRBJ1-3; D: NA; size: NA; V: TRBV6-6; DNA: TGTGCCAGCCGTTACGGCAGTCCGGGAAACACCATATATTTT; CDR3: CASRYGSPGNTIYF
J: TRBJ2-1; D: NA; size: few; V: TRBV20-1; DNA: TGCAGTGCTAGAGGGACTAATGAGCAGTTCTTC; CDR3: CSARGTNEQFF
J: TRBJ2-3; D: TRBD2; size: once; V: TRBV10-2; DNA: TGCGCCAGCAGTGGGGGACTAGCGGGCCTCCCAGATACGCAGTATTTT; CDR3: CASSGGLAGLPDTQYF
J: TRBJ2-1; D: TRBD2; size: NA; V: TRBV5-4; DNA: TGTGCCAGCAGCGACCTAGCGGGACCTTACAATGAGCAGTTCTTC; CDR3: CASSDLAGPYNEQFF
J: TRBJ2-6; D: NA; size: NA; V: TRBV19; DNA: TGTGCCAGTAGTATAGATGAGGCCGGATCAGCCGGGGCCAACGTCCTGACTTTC; CDR3: CASSIDEAGSAGANVLTF
J: TRBJ1-1; D: NA; size: NA; V: TRBV18; DNA: TGTGCCAGCTCACCCCTATCTACTAACATGAACACTGAAGCTTTCTTT; CDR3: CASSPLSTNMNTEAFF
J: TRBJ2-1; D: TRBD2; size: few; V: TRBV27; DNA: TGTGCCAGCAGCTACCGGACTAGCGGGTACAATGAGCAGTTCTTC; CDR3: CASSYRTSGYNEQFF
J: TRBJ1-3; D: TRBD1; size: NA; V: TRBV4-1; DNA: TGCGCCAGCAGCCAAGATCGGACAGGGGAAAACACCATATATTTT; CDR3: CASSQDRTGENTIYF
J: TRBJ2-7; D: NA; size: few; V: TRBV6-5; DNA: TGTGCCAGCAGTGGCCGGGGGTACTACGAGCAGTACTTC; CDR3: CASSGRGYYEQYF
J: TRBJ2-5; D: TRBD2; size: few; V: TRBV4-2; DNA: TGTGCCAGCAGCCAACGGTCGGGGGGGGAGAACCAAGAGACCCAGTACTTC; CDR3: CASSQRSGGENQETQYF
J: TRBJ2-7; D: TRBD1; size: NA; V: TRBV4-1; DNA: TGCGCCAGCAGCCAAGATCGGGACAGGGGCAGGGGACCGTACGAGCAGTACTTC; CDR3: CASSQDRDRGRGPYEQYF
J: TRBJ2-5; D: TRBD2; size: once; V: TRBV5-1; DNA: TGCGCCAGCAGCTTGGGGCGGGGGGGCCAGGAGACCCAGTACTTC; CDR3: CASSLGRGGQETQYF
J: TRBJ2-5; D: NA; size: NA; V: TRBV15; DNA: TGTGCCACCAGCAGGCCTAGGGAGACCCAGTACTTC; CDR3: CATSRPRETQYF
J: TRBJ1-3; D: TRBD1; size: NA; V: TRBV5-8; DNA: TGTGCCAGCAGCTCAGACCGGGACAGGGCCCTCTCTGGAAACACCATATATTTT; CDR3: CASSSDRDRALSGNTIYF
J: TRBJ2-4; D: TRBD2; size: NA; V: TRBV7-3; DNA: TGTGCCAGCAGCTTAGGGCCTAGCGGGGACATTCAGTACTTC; CDR3: CASSLGPSGDIQYF
J: TRBJ1-2; D: NA; size: NA; V: TRBV18; DNA: TGTGCCAGCTCACCAGGGGCTCACTATGGCTACACCTTC; CDR3: CASSPGAHYGYTF
J: TRBJ2-2; D: TRBD2; size: once; V: TRBV7-2; DNA: TGTGCCAGCAGCTTAGAAACGGGAGGGGGGGCCGGCGGGGAGCTGTTTTTT; CDR3: CASSLETGGGAGGELFF
J: TRBJ2-7; D: NA; size: NA; V: TRBV5-1; DNA: TGCGCCAGCAGCTTGGAACACAGTACCTACGAGCAGTACTTC; CDR3: CASSLEHSTYEQYF
J: TRBJ2-5; D: TRBD2; size: NA; V: TRBV5-3; DNA: TGTGCCAGAAGCCCCGGGACTAGCGGGACGAAGACCCAGTACTTC; CDR3: CARSPGTSGTKTQYF
J: TRBJ1-1; D: NA; size: NA; V: TRBV6-5; DNA: TGTGCCACCAACACACAGGACGTGATGTACACTGAAGCTTTCTTT; CDR3: CATNTQDVMYTEAFF
J: TRBJ2-7; D: NA; size: NA; V: TRBV6-1; DNA: TGTGCCAGCAGTGAAGCCCACAGGCTATGGGAGCAGTACTTC; CDR3: CASSEAHRLWEQYF
J: TRBJ2-4; D: NA; size: NA; V: TRBV2; DNA: TGTGCCAGCAGCTATTATTGGAGGGTCGAGAAAAACATTCAGTACTTC; CDR3: CASSYYWRVEKNIQYF
J: TRBJ1-3; D: NA; size: NA; V: TRBV2; DNA: TGTGCCGCCGGGGAGAGCGCTGGAAACACCATATATTTT; CDR3: CAAGESAGNTIYF
J: TRBJ1-4; D: TRBD1; size: NA; V: TRBV9; DNA: TGTGCCAGCAGCGCCTACAGGGGGGGAACTAATGAAAAACTGTTTTTT; CDR3: CASSAYRGGTNEKLFF
J: TRBJ2-3; D: TRBD1; size: NA; V: TRBV7-3; DNA: TGTGCCAGCAGCGCACCCGGGGGACAGGGGATCGGCTCTAGCACAGATACGCAGTATTTT; CDR3: CASSAPGGQGIGSSTDTQYF
J: TRBJ2-7; D: NA; size: NA; V: TRBV19; DNA: TGTGCCAGTAGTCCTGGCCCCGGGGGCGAGCAGTACTTC; CDR3: CASSPGPGGEQYF
J: TRBJ2-7; D: NA; size: NA; V: TRBV6-1; DNA: TGTGCCAGCAGGGAACCGGGACTGAGCTCCTACGAGCAGTACTTC; CDR3: CASREPGLSSYEQYF
J: TRBJ2-7; D: NA; size: NA; V: TRBV5-1; DNA: TGCGCCAGCAGCTTGACGGGTGACTACGAGCAGTACTTC; CDR3: CASSLTGDYEQYF
J: TRBJ2-1; D: NA; size: NA; V: TRBV7-9; DNA: TGTGCCAGCAGCTTGGACGGGAGTCTGGGGAATGAGCAGTTCTTC; CDR3: CASSLDGSLGNEQFF
J: TRBJ2-1; D: NA; size: NA; V: TRBV15; DNA: TGTGCCACCAGCAGAGTAACCGGAGGTGAGCAGTTCTTC; CDR3: CATSRVTGGEQFF
J: TRBJ2-3; D: TRBD2; size: NA; V: TRBV7-9; DNA: TGTGCCACGGAAGGGACTAGCGGACCTTTCACAGATACGCAGTATTTT; CDR3: CATEGTSGPFTDTQYF
J: TRBJ2-1; D: NA; size: NA; V: TRBV6-6; DNA: TGTGCCAGCAGTACGACTAACAATGAGCAGTTCTTC; CDR3: CASSTTNNEQFF
J: TRBJ2-7; D: NA; size: NA; V: TRBV5-1; DNA: TGCGCCAGCAGCCCAGCCTCGGTAAACTACGAGCAGTACTTC; CDR3: CASSPASVNYEQYF
J: TRBJ1-4; D: NA; size: NA; V: TRBV27; DNA: TGTGCCAGCGGTCGGGGGGCGGATGAAAAACTGTTTTTT; CDR3: CASGRGADEKLFF
J: TRBJ2-7; D: TRBD2; size: NA; V: TRBV6-1; DNA: TGTGCCAGCAGTGAAGGAGCGGGAGGGCCGGACGAGCAGTACTTC; CDR3: CASSEGAGGPDEQYF
J: TRBJ2-3; D: TRBD2; size: NA; V: TRBV9; DNA: TGTGCCAGCAGCGTAGGCGCGGGGGGCACAGATACGCAGTATTTT; CDR3: CASSVGAGGTDTQYF
J: TRBJ2-5; D: TRBD2; size: NA; V: TRBV4-2; DNA: TGTGCCAGCAGCCAAGCGAGTAGCGGGAGACGAGAGACCCAGTACTTC; CDR3: CASSQASSGRRETQYF
J: TRBJ2-2; D: NA; size: NA; V: TRBV9; DNA: TGTGCCAGCAGCGTATTCTTGGGGGGGCATGGCACCGGGGAGCTGTTTTTT; CDR3: CASSVFLGGHGTGELFF
J: TRBJ2-7; D: NA; size: NA; V: TRBV4-1; DNA: TGCGCCAGCAGCCAAGACGGGGAAAATCGCTACGAGCAGTACTTC; CDR3: CASSQDGENRYEQYF
J: TRBJ1-2; D: NA; size: NA; V: TRBV27; DNA: TGTGCCAGCAGTTTTTTTTTCGGAGAAGCTAACTATGGCTACACCTTC; CDR3: CASSFFFGEANYGYTF
J: TRBJ2-7; D: NA; size: NA; V: TRBV27; DNA: TGTGCCAGCAGTTTATCGCCCGGGGTCGAGAGCGAGCAGTACTTC; CDR3: CASSLSPGVESEQYF
J: TRBJ2-3; D: NA; size: few; V: TRBV30; DNA: TGTGCCTGGACAGGAACTAGCACAGATACGCAGTATTTT; CDR3: CAWTGTSTDTQYF
J: TRBJ2-2; D: TRBD2; size: NA; V: TRBV5-6; DNA: TGTGCCAGCAGCTTCGTAGGACTAGTGGAGACCGGGGAGCTGTTTTTT; CDR3: CASSFVGLVETGELFF
J: TRBJ2-7; D: NA; size: NA; V: TRBV7-9; DNA: TGTGCCAGCAGCATGACTGACTACGAGCAGTACTTC; CDR3: CASSMTDYEQYF
J: TRBJ2-1; D: TRBD2; size: NA; V: TRBV7-9; DNA: TGTGCCAGCTGCAGACTAGCGGGAGATGAGCAGTTCTTC; CDR3: CASCRLAGDEQFF
J: TRBJ2-6; D: NA; size: NA; V: TRBV19; DNA: TGTGCCAGTAGTATCCCCTACCTCTGGGAGTCTTCGAGCTCTGGGGCCAACGTCCTGACTTTC; CDR3: CASSIPYLWESSSSGANVLTF
J: TRBJ2-5; D: TRBD1; size: NA; V: TRBV30; DNA: TGTGCCTGGGCGACAGGGAATGAGCAGTACTTC; CDR3: CAWATGNEQYF
J: TRBJ2-2; D: TRBD1; size: NA; V: TRBV7-6; DNA: TGTGCCAGTCGGGACAGGGTTGGGGAGCTGTTTTTT; CDR3: CASRDRVGELFF
J: TRBJ2-7; D: NA; size: NA; V: TRBV5-1; DNA: TGCGCCAGCAGCTTGGGCGGGACTTCGAGCTCCTACGAGCAGTACTTC; CDR3: CASSLGGTSSSYEQYF